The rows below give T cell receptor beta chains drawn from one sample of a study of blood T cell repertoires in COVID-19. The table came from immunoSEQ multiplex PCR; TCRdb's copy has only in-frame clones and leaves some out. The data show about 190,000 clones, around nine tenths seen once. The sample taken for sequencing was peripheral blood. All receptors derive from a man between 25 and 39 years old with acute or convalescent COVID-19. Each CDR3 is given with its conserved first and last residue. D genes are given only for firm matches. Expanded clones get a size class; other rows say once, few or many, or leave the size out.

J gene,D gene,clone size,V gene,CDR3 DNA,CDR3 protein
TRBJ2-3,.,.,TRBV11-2,TGTGCCAGCAGCTTTAGCTCCCCAGATACGCAGTATTTT,CASSFSSPDTQYF
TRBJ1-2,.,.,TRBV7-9,TGTGCCAGCAGCTTAAGGGTGCGCGGGGCGTCGGGCTATGGCTACACCTTC,CASSLRVRGASGYGYTF
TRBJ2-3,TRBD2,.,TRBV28,TGTGCCAGCAGTTTCAGGTTACTAGCGGGAGTGGATACGCAGTATTTT,CASSFRLLAGVDTQYF
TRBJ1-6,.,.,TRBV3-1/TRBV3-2,TGTGCCAGCAGCCCCCTGGGCAGGGGCGGGTCACCCCTCCACTTT,CASSPLGRGGSPLHF
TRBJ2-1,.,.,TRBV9,TGTGCCAGCAGCGGGGACAACCCTCCGTACGGTGAGCAGTTCTTC,CASSGDNPPYGEQFF
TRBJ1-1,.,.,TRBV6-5,TGTGCCAGCACCCAACCGGGGAGGACTGAAGCTTTCTTT,CASTQPGRTEAFF
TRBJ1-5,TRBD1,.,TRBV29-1,TGCAGCGTTGCCCAGGGGGCCTTCAATCAGCCCCAGCATTTT,CSVAQGAFNQPQHF
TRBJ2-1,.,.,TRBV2,TGTGCCACCAGCGGTGGCTCCTACAATGAGCAGTTCTTC,CATSGGSYNEQFF
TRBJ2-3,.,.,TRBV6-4,TGTGCCAGCAGTGACGCGGGACGCACAGATACGCAGTATTTT,CASSDAGRTDTQYF
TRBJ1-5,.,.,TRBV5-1,TGCGCCAGCAGCCCCGTGGCAGGGGGCAATCAGCCCCAGCATTTT,CASSPVAGGNQPQHF
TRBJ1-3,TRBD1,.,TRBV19,TGTGCCAGCATGACAGGGTGGGCTGGAAACACCATATATTTT,CASMTGWAGNTIYF
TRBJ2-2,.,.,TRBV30,TGTGCCTGGGGAGACAGGGTTACTAGCGTCGTTACCGGGGAGCTGTTTTTT,CAWGDRVTSVVTGELFF
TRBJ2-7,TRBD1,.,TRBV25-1,TGTGCCAGCAGTGAACAGGGGGTTCTCTACGAGCAGTACTTC,CASSEQGVLYEQYF
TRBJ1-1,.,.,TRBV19,TGTGCCAGTAGTAGACAGGTGAACACTGAAGCTTTCTTT,CASSRQVNTEAFF
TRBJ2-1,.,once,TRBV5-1,TGCGCCAGCAGCCTCTACAATGAGCAGTTCTTC,CASSLYNEQFF
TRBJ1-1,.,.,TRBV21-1,TGTGCCAGCAGCAAAGTCGACCGACAACACACTGAAGCTTTCTTT,CASSKVDRQHTEAFF
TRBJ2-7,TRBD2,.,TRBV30,TGTGCCTGGAGTGTAGCGGGAGTGTACGAGCAGTACTTC,CAWSVAGVYEQYF
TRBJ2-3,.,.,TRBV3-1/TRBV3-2,TGTGCCAGCAGCCAACTGAACTCTCAGTATTTT,CASSQLNSQYF
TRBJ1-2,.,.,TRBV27,TGTGCCAGCAGTTTATATCCCGGTAACTATGGCTACACCTTC,CASSLYPGNYGYTF
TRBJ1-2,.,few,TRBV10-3,TGTGCCGCCCAGTCTGCGCGGGGCAACTATGGCTACACCTTC,CAAQSARGNYGYTF
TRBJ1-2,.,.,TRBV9,TGTGCCAGCAGCCCCTCGGAACAGACCTACACCTTC,CASSPSEQTYTF
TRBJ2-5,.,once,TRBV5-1,TGCGCCAGCAACTTCGACCCCGGTACTATCCAAGAGACCCAGTACTTC,CASNFDPGTIQETQYF
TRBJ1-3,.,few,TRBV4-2,TGTGCCAGCTCCGACCGACGGGTCTTCGGATTCTCTGGAAACACCATATATTTT,CASSDRRVFGFSGNTIYF
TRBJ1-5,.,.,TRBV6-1,TGTGCCAGCAGTGTAGACAGGCAAACAAGCAATCAGCCCCAGCATTTT,CASSVDRQTSNQPQHF
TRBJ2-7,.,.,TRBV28,TGTGCCAGCAGTCCCCCTTGGCCTGCCTTCTACGAGCAGTACTTC,CASSPPWPAFYEQYF
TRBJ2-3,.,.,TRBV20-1,TGCAGTGCTAGTATAGCAGATACGCAGTATTTT,CSASIADTQYF
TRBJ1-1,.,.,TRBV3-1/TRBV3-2,TGTGCCAGCAGCCTTAGGGGAAGGCTGAACACTGAAGCTTTCTTT,CASSLRGRLNTEAFF